These T cell receptor beta chains were read from a single sample in a study of T cells after yellow fever vaccination. TCRdb used MiXCR to reprocess the 5' RACE reads, holding one entry per CDR3 protein. The data hold about 350,000 distinct CDR3 sequences, with roughly 4.3% observed a single time. Sequencing used PBMCs, obtained 5 days after the yellow fever booster vaccination. These receptors were obtained from a man between 18 and 35 years old who received the YFV17D yellow fever vaccine. The CDR3 runs from the conserved cysteine through the conserved F or W. The D gene is left open where the match is weak. Expanded clones get a size class; other rows say once, few or many, or leave the size out.

j_gene	len	v_gene	d_gene	abundance	CDR3aa	CDR3nt
TRBJ2-3	15	TRBV4-2	.	few	CASRGGRALTDTQYF	TGTGCCAGCCGAGGGGGACGGGCCCTCACAGATACGCAGTATTTT
TRBJ2-5	17	TRBV20-1	TRBD2	few	CSARAFSGGAVEETQYF	TGCAGTGCTCGGGCGTTTAGCGGGGGGGCCGTAGAGGAGACCCAGTACTTC
TRBJ1-1	16	TRBV12-3/TRBV12-4	TRBD1	.	CASSIGQGALDTEAFF	TGTGCCAGCAGTATTGGACAGGGGGCTTTGGACACTGAAGCTTTCTTT
TRBJ2-1	13	TRBV7-9	TRBD2	few	CASSPRTSGPDVF	TGTGCCAGCAGCCCCCGGACTAGCGGGCCTGATGTCTTC
TRBJ2-5	15	TRBV20-1	.	many	CSARDQLSWGETQYF	TGCAGTGCTAGAGATCAGTTGTCCTGGGGGGAGACCCAGTACTTC
TRBJ2-2	14	TRBV4-3	.	.	CASSQEKAPGELFF	TGCGCCAGCAGCCAAGAGAAGGCTCCCGGGGAGCTGTTTTTT
TRBJ2-3	13	TRBV7-9	.	few	CASSRSNTDTQYF	TGTGCCAGCAGCCGCAGTAACACAGATACGCAGTATTTT
TRBJ1-5	14	TRBV3-1	TRBD1	.	CASSSTGSNQPQHF	TGTGCCAGCAGCTCGACAGGGAGCAATCAGCCCCAGCATTTT
TRBJ1-2	13	TRBV28	.	.	CASSSRSGNGYTF	TGTGCCAGCAGTTCTCGATCCGGCAATGGCTACACCTTC
TRBJ2-5	9	TRBV12-2	.	.	CATQETQYF	TGTGCAACTCAAGAGACCCAGTACTTC
TRBJ2-4	15	TRBV7-6	.	many	CASSPADRAKNIQYF	TGTGCCAGCAGCCCAGCCGACAGGGCCAAAAACATTCAGTACTTC
TRBJ1-2	12	TRBV29-1	.	few	CSATGPNYGYTF	TGCAGCGCTACAGGGCCCAACTATGGCTACACCTTC
TRBJ2-5	16	TRBV5-6	TRBD2	few	CASSFGTSGGAETQYF	TGTGCCAGCAGCTTCGGGACTAGCGGGGGAGCAGAGACCCAGTACTTC
TRBJ2-4	14	TRBV11-2	.	few	CASSLDPGLGIQYF	TGTGCCAGCAGCTTAGATCCGGGCTTGGGCATTCAGTACTTC
TRBJ2-1	13	TRBV18	.	.	CASSVQDGNEQFF	TGTGCCAGCTCAGTCCAGGACGGGAATGAGCAGTTCTTC
TRBJ1-2	12	TRBV6-4	.	many	CASSSDSYGYTF	TGTGCCAGCAGTTCGGACAGCTATGGCTACACCTTC
TRBJ2-1	18	TRBV5-1	TRBD2	.	CASSDTGTSGLADNEQFF	TGCGCCAGCAGTGACACCGGGACTAGCGGCCTTGCTGACAATGAGCAGTTCTTC
TRBJ2-5	16	TRBV7-9	TRBD2	few	CASSFTFASGSETQYF	TGTGCCAGCAGCTTCACATTCGCTAGCGGGAGCGAGACCCAGTACTTC
TRBJ2-7	15	TRBV11-2	.	few	CASANPGVSFYEQYF	TGTGCCAGCGCCAACCCAGGGGTCTCCTTCTACGAGCAGTACTTC
TRBJ1-3	15	TRBV2	.	few	CASSEGGYSGNTIYF	TGTGCCAGCAGTGAAGGGGGGTACTCTGGAAACACCATATATTTT
TRBJ1-1	12	TRBV20-1	.	many	CSASWSNTEAFF	TGCAGTGCTAGTTGGTCGAACACTGAAGCTTTCTTT
TRBJ2-1	14	TRBV2	TRBD2	.	CVRSRLAGAGEQFF	TGTGTCAGGTCCCGGCTAGCGGGGGCGGGTGAGCAGTTCTTC
TRBJ2-3	15	TRBV5-5	.	few	CASSPGHQGTDTQYF	TGTGCCAGCAGCCCGGGACACCAAGGCACAGATACGCAGTATTTT
TRBJ2-2	14	TRBV30	.	few	CAWSVSSGAGELFF	TGTGCCTGGAGTGTATCGTCAGGGGCCGGGGAGCTGTTTTTT
TRBJ1-5	11	TRBV6-6	.	few	CASTNNQPQHF	TGTGCCAGCACTAACAATCAGCCCCAGCATTTT
TRBJ1-4	13	TRBV5-1	TRBD1	few	CASKETGNEKLFF	TGCGCCAGCAAAGAGACAGGGAATGAAAAACTGTTTTTT
TRBJ2-7	17	TRBV6-5	TRBD2	few	CASSYSGHSSGGYEQYF	TGTGCCAGCAGTTACTCTGGACATTCTAGCGGGGGATACGAGCAGTACTTC
TRBJ1-1	13	TRBV4-3	.	.	CASSQDLTGRAFF	TGCGCCAGCAGCCAAGACCTTACAGGGAGAGCTTTCTTT
TRBJ2-3	14	TRBV29-1	.	few	CSVSRVASSDTQYF	TGCAGCGTTTCCCGGGTAGCTAGCTCAGATACGCAGTATTTT
TRBJ2-3	14	TRBV5-1	TRBD2	.	CASELAGNTDTQYF	TGCGCCAGCGAACTAGCGGGGAACACAGATACGCAGTATTTT
TRBJ2-7	14	TRBV7-2	.	many	CASSLVGLPLQQYF	TGTGCCAGCAGCTTGGTGGGACTGCCCCTGCAGCAGTACTTC
TRBJ1-5	15	TRBV7-2	.	.	CATSPPGEGNQPQHF	TGTGCCACCTCACCCCCGGGCGAGGGGAATCAGCCCCAGCATTTT
TRBJ1-1	14	TRBV7-8	TRBD1	few	CASSKDRGLTEAFF	TGTGCCAGCAGCAAAGACAGGGGGCTAACTGAAGCTTTCTTT
TRBJ2-5	14	TRBV20-1	TRBD1	few	CSATGQRIQETQYF	TGCAGTGCTACGGGACAGAGGATTCAAGAGACCCAGTACTTC
TRBJ2-5	17	TRBV3-1	TRBD2	few	CASSQDATRLAGETQYF	TGTGCCAGCAGCCAGGACGCCACTCGACTAGCGGGGGAGACCCAGTACTTC
TRBJ1-3	13	TRBV20-1	.	few	CSAGRDSGNTIYF	TGCAGTGCCGGGAGGGACTCTGGAAACACCATATATTTT
TRBJ2-5	13	TRBV18	TRBD2	many	CASSSSGGETQYF	TGTGCCAGCTCATCTTCGGGGGGAGAGACCCAGTACTTC
TRBJ1-5	13	TRBV27	.	few	CASSRIGDQPQHF	TGTGCCAGCAGCCGTATCGGAGATCAGCCCCAGCATTTT
TRBJ2-3	15	TRBV20-1	.	.	CSARDLPGPRGTQYF	TGCAGTGCTAGAGATTTACCAGGTCCGCGGGGTACGCAGTATTTT
TRBJ2-5	13	TRBV4-3	.	few	CASSQGPDRTQYF	TGCGCCAGCAGCCAAGGCCCCGATCGGACCCAGTACTTC
TRBJ1-6	16	TRBV9	.	few	CASSVWVSSYNSPLHF	TGTGCCAGCAGCGTATGGGTTAGCTCCTATAATTCACCCCTCCACTTT
TRBJ2-1	16	TRBV15	.	few	CATSRDSREWDNEQFF	TGTGCCACCAGCAGAGATTCTAGGGAGTGGGACAATGAGCAGTTCTTC
TRBJ1-1	14	TRBV12-3/TRBV12-4	.	many	CASSTTDTNTEAFF	TGTGCCAGCAGTACTACAGATACTAACACTGAAGCTTTCTTT
TRBJ1-2	12	TRBV20-1	.	.	CSASRDNYGYTF	TGCAGTGCTTCCAGGGATAACTATGGCTACACCTTC
TRBJ2-5	15	TRBV12-3/TRBV12-4	TRBD2	.	CASGTSGGAAETQYF	TGTGCCAGCGGGACTAGCGGGGGGGCCGCCGAGACCCAGTACTTC
TRBJ2-3	16	TRBV12-3/TRBV12-4	.	.	CASRNLRGTGFNTQYF	TGTGCCAGCAGAAACCTCCGGGGCACGGGCTTCAATACGCAGTATTTT
TRBJ2-4	15	TRBV4-3	.	many	CASSQDPLAKNIQYF	TGCGCCAGCAGCCAAGATCCCCTAGCCAAAAACATTCAGTACTTC